This T cell receptor (beta chain) is drawn from a study of T cells in tuberculosis. Study summary: In South Africa, adults with active tuberculosis were compared with IGRA-negative and latently infected IGRA-positive adolescents. PBMC were archived before or within 7 days of starting treatment.

Germline CDR1 is SGHNT and CDR2 is YYREEE (reference sequence). The CDR3 totals 15 residues. With 7 bases clipped from V and 4 bases from J, the junction kept 12 bases outside the gene matches. As concerns this clone: No antigen is known for it.

Time point: new active TB diagnosis, blood taken before or within 7 days of starting treatment. Whole-study findings and limits: The TCR-beta difference was not significant; alpha differences partly reflected length.

Clones were sequenced by immunoSEQ multiplex PCR, and TCRdb holds only the in-frame ones, with some missing. This repertoire shows 30,000 to 35,000 clones, roughly 93% found once; its top ten account for 10% to 12%. The source of this sequence is an adult with tuberculosis. The rearrangement joins TRBV5-4 to TRBJ2-3; 7 bases line up with TRBD2. Sequencing used PBMCs, obtained at tuberculosis diagnosis. CDR3 nucleotide sequence: TGTGCCAGCTACCCAGGTTGGGCGGGGGCAGATACGCAGTATTTT. Translated: CASYPGWAGADTQYF.